This entry lists 30 T cell receptor beta chains sequenced from one sample in a study of blood T cell repertoires in COVID-19 (dated by TCRdb to the early 2020s). The library was obtained by the immunoSEQ multiplex PCR assay. The table comes from immuneACCESS by way of TCRdb, which keeps in-frame sequences with V and J called. Part of the clones is missing from these tables; in studies checked, under half for an unresolved V gene and the rest for unknown reasons. For this sample there are approximately 190,000 clones; 84% appear just once. The biggest ten clones account for 5% to 6.5% of the sample. Sample: peripheral blood. These receptors were taken from a woman between 65 and 79 years old with active or convalescent COVID-19.

This rearrangement joins TRBV12-3 or TRBV12-4 to TRBJ2-1; no reliable D call. The CDR3 runs 13 residues. Trimming took off 2 bases at V and 7 bases at J, with 9 bases between the two ends. The CDR3 coding sequence is TGTGCCAGCAGTTTATCGCGGCGAAATGAGCAGTTCTTC. This translates into CASSLSRRNEQFF.

This rearrangement joins TRBV28 to TRBJ1-1; D gene ambiguous. CDR3 length: 11 amino acids. Deletions cut 8 bases from V and 3 bases from J, with 7 bases between. CDR1 and CDR2 (germline): MDHEN, SYDVKM. CDR3 in amino acids: CASLTDTEAFF. The CDR3 DNA is TGTGCCAGCCTTACGGACACTGAAGCTTTCTTT.

The chain uses TRBV29-1 and TRBJ2-3, with D uncertain. CDR1 is SQVTM, CDR2 ANQGSEA, per germline. V gave up 3 bases and J gave up 4 bases, with 5 bases separating them. The CDR3 has 11 amino acids. DNA of the CDR3: TGCAGCGTTGATCAGGCAGATACGCAGTATTTT. This translates into CSVDQADTQYF.

V and J are TRBV28 and TRBJ1-4; D is possibly TRBD1 (5 bases). V gave up 5 bases and J gave up 1 base, with 14 bases separating them. The germline gives CDR1 MDHEN, CDR2 SYDVKM. The CDR3 loop spans 16 amino acids. The CDR3 reads CASSPGGEGTNEKLFF. The CDR3, as DNA: TGTGCCAGCAGTCCCGGGGGGGAAGGAACTAATGAAAAACTGTTTTTT.

The rearrangement joins TRBV7-2 to TRBJ2-5, with a possible D match to TRBD1 (5 bases). The V gene lost 1 base and the J gene lost 0 bases, with 9 bases spanning the gap. Per germline, CDR1 SGHTA and CDR2 FQGNSA. CDR3 length: 15 amino acids. CDR3 in amino acids: CASSLGIRDQETQYF. The CDR3 coding sequence is TGTGCCAGCAGCTTAGGGATCAGGGACCAAGAGACCCAGTACTTC. The full variable domain, with the rest looked up from reference TRBV7-2 and TRBJ2-5, is GAGVSQSPSNKVTEKGKDVELRCDPISGHTALYWYRQSLGQGLEFLIYFQGNSAPDKSGLPSDRFSAERTGGSVSTLTIQRTQQEDSAVYLCASSLGIRDQETQYFGPGTRLLVL.

This clone appeared a few times. This chain connects TRBV7-9 to TRBJ1-1; possibly TRBD1 for D (5 bases). Germline lookup yields CDR1 SEHNR and CDR2 FQNEAQ (reference sequence). This CDR3 region has 15 residues. Trimming stripped 2 bases from V and 4 bases from J, with 14 bases between. As DNA, the CDR3 is TGTGCCAGCAGCTTAATTGGCAGGGCCCCCACTGAAGCTTTCTTT. Its translation is CASSLIGRAPTEAFF.

The chain employs TRBV2 and TRBJ2-1; 13 nucleotides match TRBD2. The CDR3 consists of 18 residues. V was pared by 5 bases and J by 6 bases, with 13 bases of the junction left unmatched. Germline values: CDR1 SNHLY, CDR2 FYNNEI. The CDR3 loop reads CASSRLTSGRRIINEQFF. The CDR3 DNA sequence: TGTGCCAGCAGTCGCTTGACTAGCGGGAGGCGAATAATCAATGAGCAGTTCTTC.

The J gene is TRBJ2-7, the V gene TRBV5-4, with D possibly TRBD2 on 5 matching bases. CDR1 SGHNT and CDR2 YYREEE come from the germline V gene (reference sequence). V was pared by 0 bases and J by 7 bases, with 14 bases between. The CDR3 has 14 residues. The CDR3 loop reads CASSLVGRTGEQYF. DNA of the CDR3: TGTGCCAGCAGCTTGGTCGGGCGTACGGGGGAGCAGTACTTC.

The chain recombines TRBV13 with TRBJ2-5, with D possibly TRBD1 on 8 matching bases. From germline, CDR1 is PRHDT and CDR2 FYEKMQ (reference sequence). V was cut by 2 bases and J by 5 bases, with 15 bases left in between. This CDR3 region has 15 residues. The CDR3 sequence is CASSLKTGGGETQYF. The CDR3 region has the DNA TGTGCCAGCAGCTTAAAAACAGGGGGAGGGGAGACCCAGTACTTC. Looking up the rest from reference TRBV13 and TRBJ2-5 gives the full variable domain: AAGVIQSPRHLIKEKRETATLKCYPIPRHDTVYWYQQGPGQDPQFLISFYEKMQSDKGSIPDRFSAQQFSDYHSELNMSSLELGDSALYFCASSLKTGGGETQYFGPGTRLLVL.

The chain carries TRBV12-3 or TRBV12-4 and TRBJ2-7; maybe TRBD1 (5 bases). V was pared by 3 bases and J by 6 bases, with 12 bases between. This CDR3 is 13 amino acids long. The CDR3 loop reads CASSFRGLGEQYF. The CDR3 DNA reads TGTGCCAGCAGTTTTAGGGGTCTGGGCGAGCAGTACTTC.

The sample holds a few counts of this clone. The rearrangement links TRBV18 to TRBJ2-7; 7 bases line up with TRBD2. Germline CDR1 and CDR2: KGHSH and LQKENI. The J segment lost 7 bases and the V segment lost 3 bases, leaving 3 bases of the junction unmatched. This CDR3 spans 12 amino acids. The DNA for the CDR3 is TGTGCCAGCTCACCGGGGAGGGAAGAGCAGTACTTC. It translates to CASSPGREEQYF.

V is TRBV9 and J is TRBJ1-1; 11 bases line up with TRBD1. CDR3 length: 17 amino acids. The trim removed 0 bases at V and 11 bases at J, leaving 15 bases unmatched. The germline V gene has CDR1 SGDLS and CDR2 YYNGEE. The CDR3 here is CASSVAGQGVQGNRAFF. The CDR3 bases are TGTGCCAGCAGCGTAGCGGGACAGGGGGTACAGGGCAATCGGGCTTTCTTT. The whole variable domain, filled in from reference TRBV9 and TRBJ1-1, reads DSGVTQTPKHLITATGQRVTLRCSPRSGDLSVYWYQQSLDQGLQFLIQYYNGEERAKGNILERFSAQQFPDLHSELNLSSLELGDSALYFCASSVAGQGVQGNRAFFGQGTRLTVV.

This rearrangement joins TRBV5-8 to TRBJ2-3; 9 bases agree with TRBD1. V shed 0 bases and J 7 bases; nucleotides not matched to a gene: 6. Germline CDR1 reads SGHTS; CDR2 reads YDEGEE. This CDR3 spans 15 amino acids. The CDR3 protein is CASSLGQGVRNTQYF. The CDR3 DNA follows: TGTGCCAGCAGCTTGGGACAGGGGGTCCGGAATACGCAGTATTTT. The full variable domain, with the rest looked up from reference TRBV5-8 and TRBJ2-3, is EAGVTQSPTHLIKTRGQQATLRCSPISGHTSVYWYQQALGLGLQFLLWYDEGEERNRGNFPPRFSGRQFPNYSSELNVNALELEDSALYLCASSLGQGVRNTQYFGPGTRLTVL.

This rearrangement joins TRBV11-3 to TRBJ2-7, with D possibly being TRBD2 (6 bases). The CDR3 length is 12 residues. Trimming left V 5 bases short and J 6 bases short, with 11 bases between. The germline V gene has CDR1 SGHNT and CDR2 YENEEA. CDR3 nucleotide sequence: TGTGCCAGCAGCGGGGCCGGGAGCGAGCAGTACTTC. Its translation: CASSGAGSEQYF. Drawing the rest from reference TRBV11-3 and TRBJ2-7, the complete variable domain is EAGVVQSPRYKIIEKKQPVAFWCNPISGHNTLYWYLQNLGQGPELLIRYENEEAVDDSQLPKDRFSAERLKGVDSTLKIQPAELGDSAVYLCASSGAGSEQYFGPGTRLTVT.

The count of this clone is one. V usage is TRBV2 and J usage is TRBJ2-7; tentative D call: TRBD2 (6 bases). The CDR3 is 12 residues long. The germline CDR1 and CDR2 sequences are SNHLY and FYNNEI. V lost 7 bases to trimming and J lost 3 bases, with 10 bases between them. The CDR3 sequence: CASMTRSYEQYF. Written as DNA, the CDR3 is TGTGCCAGCATGACTAGGAGCTACGAGCAGTACTTC.

The J gene is TRBJ1-1, the V gene TRBV6-5; D is possibly TRBD1 (5 bases). Trimming shortened V by 0 bases and J by 1 base, and 9 bases separated the two germline ends. The germline V gene encodes CDR1 MNHEY and CDR2 SVGAGI. This CDR3 contains 15 residues. The CDR3 here is CASSYSRGRNTEAFF. The CDR3 DNA sequence: TGTGCCAGCAGTTACTCAAGGGGCCGGAACACTGAAGCTTTCTTT.

The rearrangement joins TRBV5-1 to TRBJ2-1; 9 bases fit TRBD2. With 1 base clipped from V and 7 bases from J, the junction kept 9 bases outside the gene matches. CDR3 length equals 16 residues. CDR1 SGHRS and CDR2 YFSETQ come from the germline V gene. For the CDR3, the DNA is TGCGCCAGCAGCTTGAGCGGGCGGGAGGGTCGGAATGAGCAGTTCTTC. This gives the protein CASSLSGREGRNEQFF.

The gene calls are TRBV7-3 and TRBJ1-1, with D possibly matching TRBD1 (6 bases). CDR3 length: 15 residues. Deletions cut 5 bases from V and 4 bases from J, with 17 bases between. Germline loops: CDR1 SGHTA, CDR2 FQGTGA. CDR3 nucleotide sequence: TGTGCCAGCAGCAAGACGACAGGCTGGGGCACTGAAGCTTTCTTT. Translating it yields CASSKTTGWGTEAFF.

The chain links TRBV6-6 to TRBJ2-7, with TRBD2 as a possible D gene (5 bases). From germline, CDR1 is MNHNY and CDR2 SVGAGI (reference sequence). V shed 6 bases and J shed 4 bases, with 22 bases lying between them. This CDR3 has 16 amino acids. The CDR3 nucleotides are TGTGCCAGCAGACCCACCCTAGGAGCCGGGGATTACGAGCAGTACTTC. It is translated as CASRPTLGAGDYEQYF.

The rearrangement joins TRBV6-5 to TRBJ2-7, with 9 bases lining up with TRBD1. This CDR3 is built from 14 residues. Per germline, CDR1 MNHEY and CDR2 SVGAGI. V was clipped by 3 bases and J by 5 bases; unmatched bases: 5. In nucleotides, the CDR3 is TGTGCCAGCAGTTATAGGACAGGGGCTAACGAGCAGTACTTC. It encodes CASSYRTGANEQYF.

The rearrangement joins TRBV5-1 to TRBJ2-1; TRBD2 matches at 8 bases. Trimming took 4 bases from V and 6 from J; bases not matched to a gene: 9. CDR1 SGHRS and CDR2 YFSETQ come from the germline V gene. The CDR3 loop spans 15 amino acids. This CDR3 reads CASSPGLVSGNEQFF. The CDR3 bases are TGCGCCAGCAGCCCGGGACTAGTATCAGGCAATGAGCAGTTCTTC.

The chain carries TRBV27 and TRBJ2-5; 14 bases agree with TRBD2. CDR3 length: 16 residues. V lost 5 bases to trimming and J lost 7 bases; unmatched junction nucleotides: 9. The V gene's germline CDR1 is MNHEY and CDR2 SMNVEV (reference sequence). CDR3 region: CASSKPRTSGRWTQYF. DNA for the CDR3: TGTGCCAGCAGTAAACCCCGGACTAGCGGGAGGTGGACCCAGTACTTC.

This chain links TRBV28 with TRBJ1-2; possibly TRBD1 for D (6 bases). CDR3 length: 14 amino acids. The germline V gene encodes CDR1 MDHEN and CDR2 SYDVKM. The V and J ends lost 10 bases and 5 bases respectively, with 20 bases between them. This chain's CDR3 is CAIAGGRRPYGYTF. CDR3 nucleotide sequence: TGTGCCATCGCGGGGGGCCGCAGACCATATGGCTACACCTTC.

This clone has only a few counts. V usage is TRBV3-1 (or the pseudogene TRBV3-2) and J usage is TRBJ2-7, with D maybe TRBD1 (6 bases). The V end was cut by 4 bases, the J end by 2 bases, with 12 bases between. The CDR3 is 14 residues long. CDR1 is LGHDT and CDR2 is YNNKEL in the germline V gene (reference sequence). The CDR3: CASSRQQGPYEQYF. In DNA, the CDR3 is TGTGCCAGCAGCCGCCAACAGGGTCCCTACGAGCAGTACTTC.

The V and J genes are TRBV4-1 and TRBJ1-4, with 8 bases identical to TRBD1. This CDR3 region has 16 residues. The ends lost 1 base at V and 6 bases at J; junction bases unmatched: 7. Germline CDR1 and CDR2: MGHRA and YSYEKL. In nucleotides, the CDR3 is TGCGCCAGCAGCCAAGGGGAGGTGACAGGGGATGAAAAACTGTTTTTT. Its protein is CASSQGEVTGDEKLFF.

The chain uses TRBV6-5 and TRBJ1-5; D is undetermined. The CDR3 sequence is 13 residues long. Trimming removed 6 bases at V and 3 bases at J, with 9 bases between. Per the germline V gene, CDR1 is MNHEY and CDR2 is SVGAGI. CDR3: CASRVRDNQPQHF. The DNA of the CDR3 is TGTGCCAGCAGGGTTCGGGACAATCAGCCCCAGCATTTT.

The chain joins TRBV7-9 to TRBJ2-7; 8 nucleotides align to TRBD1. The trim removed 3 bases at V and 4 bases at J, leaving 2 bases unmatched. This CDR3 is built from 13 residues. The germline gives CDR1 SEHNR, CDR2 FQNEAQ (reference sequence). CDR3 region: CASSFQGAYEQYF. The CDR3 DNA is TGTGCCAGCAGCTTTCAGGGGGCATACGAGCAGTACTTC.

This clone appeared a few times. The genes are TRBV3-1 (or the pseudogene TRBV3-2) and TRBJ1-3, with 9 bases matching TRBD1. Germline V gene lookup returns CDR1 LGHDT and CDR2 YNNKEL (reference sequence). Trimming cost V 3 bases and J 3 bases; bases outside gene matches: 9. This CDR3 is 17 amino acids long. CDR3 sequence reads: CASSHHGTGTRGNTIYF. The CDR3 bases are TGTGCCAGCAGCCATCATGGGACAGGGACGCGTGGAAACACCATATATTTT.

In this sample, this clone turned up many times. The rearrangement joins TRBV15 to TRBJ1-5; 7 bases align to TRBD1. The junction had 8 bases not matched to a gene; V was cut back by 6 bases and J by 0 bases. The CDR3 covers 16 residues. The V gene's germline CDR1 is LNHNV and CDR2 YYDKDF (reference sequence). The DNA for the CDR3 is TGTGCCACCAGTAGGACAGGAGATTATAGCAATCAGCCCCAGCATTTT. This encodes CATSRTGDYSNQPQHF.

The chain joins TRBV19 to TRBJ2-2; 7 bases are a match to TRBD2. The CDR3 is 14 residues long. J was trimmed by 5 bases and V by 1 base; bases with no gene match: 1. Germline V gene sequence: CDR1 LNHDA, CDR2 SQIVND (reference sequence). CDR3: CASSIGGGTGELFF. For the CDR3, the DNA is TGTGCCAGTAGTATAGGGGGGGGAACCGGGGAGCTGTTTTTT.